One and the same sample provided the 28 T cell receptor beta chains below, sequenced in a study of T cell repertoires and HLA-DP antigens. Using immunoSEQ multiplex PCR, the repertoire was profiled, and TCRdb retains in-frame clones only, with some absent. Seen here are about 120,000 clones, around 92% observed once, and the top ten hold over 0.25%. For these TCRs, the target antigens are not known. The material sequenced was CD4+ T cells from PBMCs. These receptors all stem from a woman between 18 and 29 years old in good health and CMV-seronegative.

The chain couples TRBV7-2 to TRBJ2-3, with 7 positions matching TRBD2. This CDR3 has 14 residues. The junction had 7 bases not matched to a gene; V was cut back by 6 bases and J by 4 bases. The germline gives CDR1 SGHTA, CDR2 FQGNSA. The CDR3 bases are TGTGCCAGCAGTCCAGCGGGGAGCTCAGATACGCAGTATTTT. Protein sequence: CASSPAGSSDTQYF.

V gene TRBV28 combines with J gene TRBJ2-7; 8 bases agree with TRBD2. The CDR3 is 14 residues long. Per germline, CDR1 MDHEN and CDR2 SYDVKM. V shed 2 bases and J 6 bases; nucleotides not matched to a gene: 6. The CDR3 reads CASSLSAAGGEQYV. The CDR3 nucleotides are TGTGCCAGCAGTTTAAGCGCGGCGGGGGGCGAGCAGTACGTC.

V usage is TRBV5-1 and J usage is TRBJ1-1; D not certain. The V gene lost 3 bases and the J gene lost 0 bases, with 15 bases spanning the gap. Germline CDR1 is SGHRS and CDR2 is YFSETQ. The CDR3 consists of 16 residues. The CDR3 DNA is TGCGCCAGCAGCTACCGCGCCACCACATTGAACACTGAAGCTTTCTTT. The encoded protein is CASSYRATTLNTEAFF.

V is TRBV15 and J is TRBJ1-1, with a weak D call TRBD1 (5 bases). The CDR3 has 15 residues. The V end lost 0 bases, the J end lost 4 bases, and 12 bases lay between the germline ends. Germline loops: CDR1 LNHNV, CDR2 YYDKDF (reference sequence). CDR3 protein: CATSRDQGISTEAFF. Written as DNA, the CDR3 is TGTGCCACCAGCAGAGACCAGGGAATAAGCACTGAAGCTTTCTTT.

V is TRBV28 and J is TRBJ2-3; D is unresolved. Deletions cut 7 bases from V and 1 base from J, with 6 bases between. The germline gives CDR1 MDHEN, CDR2 SYDVKM. CDR3 length: 12 amino acids. CDR3 loop: CASNFRTDTQYF. CDR3 nucleotides: TGTGCCAGCAATTTCCGCACAGATACGCAGTATTTT.

The rearrangement joins TRBV5-1 to TRBJ2-7, with TRBD1 identical over 8 bases. The germline CDR1 and CDR2 sequences are SGHRS and YFSETQ. Trimming removed 4 bases from V and 5 bases from J; junction bases left unmatched: 17. The CDR3 is 17 residues long. The CDR3 region is CASSPTPAGTGPHEQYF. DNA of the CDR3: TGCGCCAGCAGCCCCACTCCTGCCGGGACAGGCCCCCACGAGCAGTACTTC.

The V call is TRBV27, the J call TRBJ1-1, with D unresolved. Germline assignment: CDR1 MNHEY and CDR2 SMNVEV (reference sequence). Trimming cost V 4 bases and J 1 base, with 7 bases left between them. CDR3 length: 13 residues. Here the CDR3 reads CASSSRANTEAFF. The CDR3 DNA is TGTGCCAGCAGTTCACGTGCGAACACTGAAGCTTTCTTT.

This clone was recorded once. This rearrangement joins TRBV18 to TRBJ2-3, with TRBD2 identical over 7 bases. In germline, CDR1 is KGHSH, CDR2 LQKENI. CDR3 size: 15 residues. V gave up 2 bases and J gave up 10 bases; unmatched junction bases: 12. The CDR3 protein is CASSPIYSGWWAQYF. DNA for the CDR3: TGTGCCAGCTCACCAATCTATAGCGGGTGGTGGGCGCAGTATTTT.

This chain uses TRBV6-6 with TRBJ2-7; D not certain. V was cut by 0 bases and J by 4 bases, with 7 bases left in between. Germline-derived CDR1 and CDR2 are MNHNY and SVGAGI (reference sequence). The CDR3 covers 13 residues. Here the CDR3 reads CASSYSVGYEQYV. The DNA of the CDR3 is TGTGCCAGCAGTTACTCGGTCGGATACGAGCAGTACGTC.

This rearrangement joins TRBV18 to TRBJ1-5, with D possibly being TRBD1 (6 bases). V dropped 1 base and J dropped 3 bases, with 19 bases sitting between them. The CDR3 spans 18 residues. CDR1 and CDR2 (germline): KGHSH, LQKENI. CDR3 loop: CASSPLPPAGAFNQPQHF. In DNA form, the CDR3 reads TGTGCCAGCTCACCACTTCCCCCCGCAGGGGCCTTCAATCAGCCCCAGCATTTT. The full variable domain, with the rest looked up from reference TRBV18 and TRBJ1-5, is NAGVMQNPRHLVRRRGQEARLRCSPMKGHSHVYWYRQLPEEGLKFMVYLQKENIIDESGMPKERFSAEFPKEGPSILRIQQVVRGDSAAYFCASSPLPPAGAFNQPQHFGDGTRLSIL.

The CDR3 DNA sequence: TGTGCCAGCAGCTCCTCCCCCCGAGGTGGGAAATACGGCAATCAGCCCCAGCATTTT. It codes for CASSSSPRGGKYGNQPQHF. The rearrangement joins TRBV7-2 to TRBJ1-5; D is uncertain. CDR1 is SGHTA, CDR2 FQGNSA, per germline. The length of the CDR3 is 19 residues. The V and J ends lost 4 bases and 2 bases respectively, with 24 bases between them.

The chain combines TRBV27 with TRBJ1-6; 7 bases agree with TRBD1. The V gene's germline CDR1 is MNHEY and CDR2 SMNVEV (reference sequence). CDR3 length: 14 residues. V lost 6 bases, J lost 6 bases, and 5 bases stayed unmatched. This CDR3 reads CASRRQGGNSPLHF. DNA for the CDR3: TGTGCCAGCAGAAGACAGGGAGGTAATTCACCCCTCCACTTT.

By share, this clone ranks as medium-sized. The chain is built from TRBV19 and TRBJ1-5; 8 bases align to TRBD1. V dropped 3 bases and J dropped 6; count of bases not matched to a gene: 1. Per germline, CDR1 LNHDA and CDR2 SQIVND (reference sequence). The CDR3 consists of 13 residues. CDR3 sequence: CASSMDRVQPQHF. In nucleotides, the CDR3 is TGTGCCAGTAGTATGGACAGGGTTCAGCCCCAGCATTTT.

The chain combines TRBV7-8 with TRBJ2-1, with no clear D. Germline V gene sequence: CDR1 SGHVS, CDR2 FQNEAQ. The CDR3 contains 12 residues. V lost 3 bases to trimming and J lost 9 bases, with 9 bases between them. Written as DNA, the CDR3 is TGTGCCAGCAGCTTCGACCCCAGTGAGCAGTTCTTC. Translated: CASSFDPSEQFF.

The genes are TRBV6-6 and TRBJ2-1; a possible D gene is TRBD2 (5 bases). This CDR3 spans 14 amino acids. V shed 2 bases and J shed 3 bases, with 8 bases lying between them. Per germline, CDR1 MNHNY and CDR2 SVGAGI (reference sequence). The CDR3 here is CASSYPGNYNEQFF. The CDR3 coding sequence is TGTGCCAGCAGTTACCCCGGGAACTACAATGAGCAGTTCTTC.

This sequence joins TRBV19 and TRBJ1-1; no clear D. This CDR3 contains 15 residues. Looked up from germline, CDR1 is LNHDA and CDR2 is SQIVND (reference sequence). V lost 7 bases to trimming and J lost 0 bases, with 15 bases between them. CDR3 sequence: CASTSGQYLNTEAFF. CDR3 sequence (DNA): TGTGCCAGTACCTCCGGGCAGTACTTGAACACTGAAGCTTTCTTT.

V and J are TRBV10-3 and TRBJ2-7; the match to TRBD2 covers 10 bases. V lost 9 bases to trimming and J lost 3 bases; unmatched junction nucleotides: 11. The CDR3 has 15 residues. Germline assignment: CDR1 ENHRY and CDR2 SYGVKD. The chain's CDR3 is CAISSSLAGNYEQYF. Written as DNA, the CDR3 is TGTGCCATTTCCTCATCACTAGCGGGAAACTACGAGCAGTACTTC.

V gene TRBV4-1 combines with J gene TRBJ2-1, with 12 bases fitting TRBD2. The CDR3 is made up of 16 amino acids. CDR1 is MGHRA and CDR2 is YSYEKL in the germline V gene. V shed 2 bases and J 7 bases; nucleotides not matched to a gene: 6. The CDR3 sequence is CASSQQLAGGGNEQFF. CDR3 bases: TGCGCCAGCAGCCAACAACTAGCGGGAGGAGGAAATGAGCAGTTCTTC.

CDR3 DNA: TGTGCCAGCAGTGGTCCAGGGGGTAACTATGGCTACACCTTC. It encodes CASSGPGGNYGYTF. The V call is TRBV2, the J call TRBJ1-2; 7 bases match TRBD1. Germline V gene data show CDR1 as SNHLY and CDR2 as FYNNEI. CDR3 length: 14 residues. J gave up 1 base and V 4 bases, and 3 bases lay outside the gene matches.

This chain uses TRBV4-3 with TRBJ2-3; D possibly uses TRBD1 or TRBD2 (6 bases each). Trimming shortened V by 1 base and J by 3 bases, and 11 bases separated the two germline ends. Germline CDR1 and CDR2: LGHNA and YSLEER. There are 15 residues in the CDR3. The chain's CDR3 is CASSQGGAQTDTQYF. The DNA of the CDR3 is TGCGCCAGCAGCCAAGGGGGGGCCCAGACAGATACGCAGTATTTT.

The rearrangement uses TRBV16 and TRBJ2-3; D is perhaps TRBD2 (6 bases). The CDR3 loop spans 16 amino acids. Looked up from germline, CDR1 is KGHSY and CDR2 is FQNENV. V was clipped by 0 bases and J by 1 base, with 11 bases between them. CDR3 sequence (DNA): TGTGCCAGCAGCCAATCGTACGGAGGGGGCACAGATACGCAGTATTTT. Amino acid sequence: CASSQSYGGGTDTQYF.

This sequence joins TRBV27 and TRBJ1-1; maybe TRBD1 (5 bases). Trimming took 1 base from V and 4 from J, leaving 10 bases between them. Germline V gene sequence: CDR1 MNHEY, CDR2 SMNVEV (reference sequence). The CDR3 is made up of 14 amino acids. This CDR3 reads CASSLFTGSTEAFF. The CDR3 DNA is TGTGCCAGCAGTTTATTTACAGGTTCCACTGAAGCTTTCTTT.

V and J are TRBV28 and TRBJ2-3; the match to TRBD2 covers 9 bases. Germline V CDR1 and CDR2: MDHEN, SYDVKM. The ends lost 7 bases at V and 1 base at J; junction bases unmatched: 12. CDR3 length equals 17 residues. In nucleotides, the CDR3 is TGTGCCAGCAATTTTATCCTAGCGGGGCCCGGCACAGATACGCAGTATTTT. This codes for CASNFILAGPGTDTQYF.

The chain employs TRBV7-6 and TRBJ2-1, with 9 positions matching TRBD2. Germline loops: CDR1 SGHVS, CDR2 FNYEAQ. This CDR3 is 19 amino acids long. With 5 bases clipped from V and 10 bases from J, the junction kept 24 bases outside the gene matches. As DNA, the CDR3 is TGTGCCAGCAGCCCCACGGGGTCAAGCGGGGGGTTGGTACGTGGGGAGCAGTTCTTC. This encodes CASSPTGSSGGLVRGEQFF.

The chain couples TRBV4-1 to TRBJ2-7; 11 nucleotides agree with TRBD2. Per germline, CDR1 MGHRA and CDR2 YSYEKL. Losses at the gene ends were 6 bases for V and 4 bases for J; bases not matched to a gene: 14. This CDR3 is 17 amino acids long. The CDR3 reads CASSRGLADTNPYEQYF. The CDR3 nucleotides are TGCGCCAGCAGTCGGGGACTAGCGGATACAAACCCGTACGAGCAGTACTTC.

The chain has TRBV9 and TRBJ1-3; D may be TRBD1 (6 bases). The CDR3 sequence is 16 residues long. Trimming cost V 3 bases and J 0 bases, with 13 bases left between them. Germline V gene sequence: CDR1 SGDLS, CDR2 YYNGEE. The CDR3 loop is CASSESDRFSGNTIYF. As DNA, the CDR3 is TGTGCCAGCAGCGAGAGTGACAGGTTCTCTGGAAACACCATATATTTT. Filled out from reference TRBV9 and TRBJ1-3, the complete variable domain reads DSGVTQTPKHLITATGQRVTLRCSPRSGDLSVYWYQQSLDQGLQFLIQYYNGEERAKGNILERFSAQQFPDLHSELNLSSLELGDSALYFCASSESDRFSGNTIYFGEGSWLTVV.

This clone was recorded a few times. Germline and junction disagree at one end, which may indicate a read error. In nucleotides, the CDR3 is TGTGCTAGCAGCTTGGCCAGGGTGGGTGAAAAACTGTTTTTT. This gives the protein CASSLARVGEKLFF. The chain has TRBV7-7 and TRBJ1-4; possible D gene TRBD1, 5 bases. CDR1 is SSHAT, CDR2 FNYEAQ, per germline (reference sequence). This CDR3 region has 14 residues.

CDR3 sequence: CSVEGTASSGANVLTF. The CDR3 DNA is TGCAGCGTTGAGGGGACAGCTTCCTCTGGGGCCAACGTCCTGACTTTC. The chain joins TRBV29-1 to TRBJ2-6, with 7 nucleotides matching TRBD1. Trimming cost V 3 bases and J 0 bases; bases outside gene matches: 5. Germline V CDR1 and CDR2: SQVTM, ANQGSEA. CDR3 length: 16 residues.